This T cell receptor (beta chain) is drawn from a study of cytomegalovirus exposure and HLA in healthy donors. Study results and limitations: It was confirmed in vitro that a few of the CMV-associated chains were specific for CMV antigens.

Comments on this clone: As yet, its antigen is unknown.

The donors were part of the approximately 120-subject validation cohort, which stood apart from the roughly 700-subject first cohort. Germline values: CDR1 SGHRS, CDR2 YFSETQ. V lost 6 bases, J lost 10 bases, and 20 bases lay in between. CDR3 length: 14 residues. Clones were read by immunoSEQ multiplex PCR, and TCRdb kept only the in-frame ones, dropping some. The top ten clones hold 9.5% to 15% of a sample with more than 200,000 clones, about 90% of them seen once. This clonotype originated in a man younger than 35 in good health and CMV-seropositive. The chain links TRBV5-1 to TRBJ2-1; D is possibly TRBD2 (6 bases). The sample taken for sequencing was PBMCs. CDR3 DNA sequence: TGCGCCAGCAACGAGCGGGCGGAGCTAAGAGAGCAGTTCTTC. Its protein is CASNERAELREQFF.